This TCR beta chain was captured in a study of vaccination effects on CD4 cells after COVID-19. TCRdb keeps only in-frame clones here, not all; method: immunoSEQ multiplex PCR. Altogether tens of thousands of clones are present, roughly 80% being singletons, with the ten largest covering 5.5% to 7.5%. For this clone: Its specificity is not known.

CDR3 length: 13 amino acids. Per the germline V gene, CDR1 is MNHEY and CDR2 is SVGAGI. Viral peptide pools were used in the ViraFEST assay to expand antigen-specific CD4+ T cells, and sequencing came afterward. It was after around 10 days of culture that CD4+ T cells were isolated. Subjects were given two BNT162b2 or mRNA-1273 vaccine doses. The clonotype was recovered from a human donor who received a COVID-19 vaccine. Some clones in this sample may be carry-over from other donors' samples. The rearrangement joins TRBV6-5 to TRBJ1-3; tentatively, D is TRBD1 (6 bases). The sample in question was CD4+ T cells from PBMCs cultured with SARS-CoV-2 spike peptides, obtained after COVID-19 vaccination. The CDR3 spells CATQGSAGNTIYF. CDR3 DNA: TGTGCGACTCAGGGGTCTGCTGGAAACACCATATATTTT.